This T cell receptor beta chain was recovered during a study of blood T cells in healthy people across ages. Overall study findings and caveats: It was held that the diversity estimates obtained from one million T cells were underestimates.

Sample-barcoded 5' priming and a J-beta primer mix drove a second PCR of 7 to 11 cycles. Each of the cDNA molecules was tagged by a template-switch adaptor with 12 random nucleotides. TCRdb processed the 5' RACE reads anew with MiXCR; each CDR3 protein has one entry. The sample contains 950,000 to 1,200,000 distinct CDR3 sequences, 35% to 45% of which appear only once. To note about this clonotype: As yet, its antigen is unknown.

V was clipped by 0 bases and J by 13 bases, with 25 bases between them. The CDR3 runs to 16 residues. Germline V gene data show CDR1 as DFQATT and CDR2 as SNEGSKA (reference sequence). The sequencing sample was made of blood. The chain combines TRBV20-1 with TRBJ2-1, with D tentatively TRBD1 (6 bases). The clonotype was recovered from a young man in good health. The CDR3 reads CSARDFITGKQETQFF. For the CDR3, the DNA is TGCAGTGCTAGAGACTTCATTACAGGGAAACAAGAGACCCAGTTCTTC.